This passage covers 2 T cell receptor beta chains from one sample sequenced in a study of T-cell reconstitution after alpha-beta-depleted transplantation in children. Preparation of the TCRbeta library was carried out with unique molecular identifiers. MiXCR, applied by TCRdb to the PCR reads, yields one record per CDR3 protein. In the table there are about 640,000 distinct CDR3 sequences, 13% of which are singletons. The sample consisted of PBMCs, mostly from graft donor cells, taken 360 days after TCRalphabeta/CD19-depleted stem cell transplant. Receptor source: a male patient aged 5 to 17 who had a stem cell transplant for acute myeloid leukemia, so the T cells may come from the graft donor.

The chain is built from TRBV6-2 or TRBV6-3 and TRBJ2-7, with a tentative D call TRBD2 (6 bases). V was pared by 5 bases and J by 1 base, with 18 bases between. Germline CDR1 MNHEY, CDR2 SVGEGT. The CDR3 extends over 16 amino acids. CDR3 sequence: CASSLPGIAESYEQYF. The CDR3, as DNA: TGTGCCAGCAGTCTACCCGGGATAGCGGAGTCCTACGAGCAGTACTTC.

This clonotype was recorded many times. The V gene is TRBV28, the J gene TRBJ2-5; D assignment may be TRBD1 or TRBD2 (5 bases each). The V and J ends lost 5 bases and 4 bases respectively, with 17 bases between them. Germline loops: CDR1 MDHEN, CDR2 SYDVKM. The CDR3 runs to 15 residues. This chain's CDR3 is CASSREGQGRETQYF. The CDR3 DNA sequence: TGTGCCAGCAGTCGTGAGGGGCAGGGTAGAGAGACCCAGTACTTC.